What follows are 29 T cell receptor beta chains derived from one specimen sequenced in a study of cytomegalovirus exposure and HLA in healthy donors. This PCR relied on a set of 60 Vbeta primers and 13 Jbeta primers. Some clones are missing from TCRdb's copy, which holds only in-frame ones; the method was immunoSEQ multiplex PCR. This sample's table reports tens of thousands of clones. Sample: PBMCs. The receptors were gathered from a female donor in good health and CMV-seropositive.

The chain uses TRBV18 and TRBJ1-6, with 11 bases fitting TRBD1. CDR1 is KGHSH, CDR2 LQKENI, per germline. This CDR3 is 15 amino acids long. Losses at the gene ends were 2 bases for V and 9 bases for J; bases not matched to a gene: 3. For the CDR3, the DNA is TGTGCCAGCTCACCAATGGGGACAGGGGGTTCACCCCTCCACTTT. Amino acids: CASSPMGTGGSPLHF.

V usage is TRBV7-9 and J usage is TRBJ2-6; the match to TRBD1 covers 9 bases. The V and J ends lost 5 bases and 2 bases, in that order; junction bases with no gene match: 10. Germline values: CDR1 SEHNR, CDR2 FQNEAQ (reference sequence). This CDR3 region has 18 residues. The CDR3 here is CASSRPGQGLPGANVLTF. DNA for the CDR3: TGTGCCAGCAGCCGTCCGGGACAGGGTTTACCTGGGGCCAACGTCCTGACTTTC.

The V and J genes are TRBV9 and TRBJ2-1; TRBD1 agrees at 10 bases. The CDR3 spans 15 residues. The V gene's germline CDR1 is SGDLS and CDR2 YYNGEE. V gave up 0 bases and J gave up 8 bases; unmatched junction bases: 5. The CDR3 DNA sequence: TGTGCCAGCAGCGTAGCCTGGGACAGGGGCTATGAGCAGTTCTTC. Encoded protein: CASSVAWDRGYEQFF.

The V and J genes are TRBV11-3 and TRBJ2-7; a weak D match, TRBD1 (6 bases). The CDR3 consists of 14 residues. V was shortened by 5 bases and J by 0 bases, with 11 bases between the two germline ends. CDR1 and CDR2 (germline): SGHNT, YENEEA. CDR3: CASSPRTASYEQYF. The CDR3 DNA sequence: TGTGCCAGCAGCCCGAGGACAGCCTCCTACGAGCAGTACTTC. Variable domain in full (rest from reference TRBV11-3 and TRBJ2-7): EAGVVQSPRYKIIEKKQPVAFWCNPISGHNTLYWYLQNLGQGPELLIRYENEEAVDDSQLPKDRFSAERLKGVDSTLKIQPAELGDSAVYLCASSPRTASYEQYFGPGTRLTVT.

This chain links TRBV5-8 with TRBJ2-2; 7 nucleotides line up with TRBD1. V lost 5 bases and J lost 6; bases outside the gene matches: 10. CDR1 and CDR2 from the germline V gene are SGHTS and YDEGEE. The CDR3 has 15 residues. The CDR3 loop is CASRRNRGRAGELFF. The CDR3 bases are TGTGCCAGCAGACGGAACAGGGGCAGGGCCGGGGAGCTGTTTTTT.

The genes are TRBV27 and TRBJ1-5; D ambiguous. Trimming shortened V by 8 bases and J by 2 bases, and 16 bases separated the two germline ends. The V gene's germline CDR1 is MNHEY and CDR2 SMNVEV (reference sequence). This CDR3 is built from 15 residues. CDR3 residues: CASRRIGSRNQPQHF. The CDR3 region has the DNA TGTGCCAGCCGTCGAATAGGGAGTCGCAATCAGCCCCAGCATTTT.

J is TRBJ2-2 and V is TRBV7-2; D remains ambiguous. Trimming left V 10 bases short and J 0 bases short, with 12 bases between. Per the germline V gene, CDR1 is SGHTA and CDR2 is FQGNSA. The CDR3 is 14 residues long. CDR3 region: CATKVRPNTGELFF. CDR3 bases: TGTGCCACCAAGGTGAGGCCGAACACCGGGGAGCTGTTTTTT.

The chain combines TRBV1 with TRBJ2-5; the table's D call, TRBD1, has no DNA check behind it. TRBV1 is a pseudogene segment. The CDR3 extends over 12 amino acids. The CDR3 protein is CTETGVTETQYF. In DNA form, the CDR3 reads TGCACCGAGACAGGGGTGACGGAGACCCAGTACTTC.

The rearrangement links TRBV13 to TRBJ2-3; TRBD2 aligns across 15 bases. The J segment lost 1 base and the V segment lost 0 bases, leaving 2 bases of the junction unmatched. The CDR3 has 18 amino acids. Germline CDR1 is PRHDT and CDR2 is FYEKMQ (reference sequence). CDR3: CASSLGGLAGGGTDTQYF. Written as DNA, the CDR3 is TGTGCCAGCAGCTTAGGGGGACTAGCGGGAGGCGGCACAGATACGCAGTATTTT.

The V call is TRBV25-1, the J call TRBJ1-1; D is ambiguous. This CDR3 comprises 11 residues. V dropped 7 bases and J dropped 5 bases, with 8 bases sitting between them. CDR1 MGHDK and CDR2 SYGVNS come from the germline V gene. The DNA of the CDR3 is TGTGCCAGCACTTTTCTTACTGAAGCTTTCTTT. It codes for CASTFLTEAFF.

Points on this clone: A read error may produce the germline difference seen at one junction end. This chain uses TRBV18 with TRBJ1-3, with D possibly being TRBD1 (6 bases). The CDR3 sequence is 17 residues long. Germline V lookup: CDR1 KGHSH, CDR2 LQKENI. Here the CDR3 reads CASSPPSTGISGNTMYF. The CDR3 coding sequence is TGTGCCAGCTCACCCCCCAGTACAGGGATCTCTGGAAACACCATGTATTTT.

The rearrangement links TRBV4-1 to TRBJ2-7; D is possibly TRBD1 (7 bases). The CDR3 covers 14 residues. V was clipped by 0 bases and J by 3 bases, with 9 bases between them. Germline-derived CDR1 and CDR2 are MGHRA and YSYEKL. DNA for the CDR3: TGCGCCAGCAGCCAAGACAGGGGGGACTACGAGCAGTACTTC. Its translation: CASSQDRGDYEQYF.

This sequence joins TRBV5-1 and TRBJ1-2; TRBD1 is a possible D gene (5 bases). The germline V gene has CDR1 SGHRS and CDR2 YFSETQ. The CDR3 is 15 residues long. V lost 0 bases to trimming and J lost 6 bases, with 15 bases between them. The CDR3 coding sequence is TGCGCCAGCAGCTTGGCCCTGGTACAGGTGAATGGCTACACCTTC. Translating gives CASSLALVQVNGYTF.

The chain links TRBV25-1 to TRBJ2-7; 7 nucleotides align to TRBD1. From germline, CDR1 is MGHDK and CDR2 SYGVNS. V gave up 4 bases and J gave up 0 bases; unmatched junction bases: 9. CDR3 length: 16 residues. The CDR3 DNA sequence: TGTGCCAGCAGTGGAACGACAGGGCCCGCCTCCTACGAGCAGTACTTC. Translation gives CASSGTTGPASYEQYF.

In DNA form, the CDR3 reads TGCGCCAGCAGCTTGGTTGGGGGGGCGAATCAGCCCCAGCATTTT. Protein product: CASSLVGGANQPQHF. This chain connects TRBV5-1 to TRBJ1-5; maybe TRBD1 (6 bases). Germline CDR1 SGHRS, CDR2 YFSETQ. V lost 0 bases, J lost 4 bases, and 11 bases lay in between. The CDR3 consists of 15 residues.

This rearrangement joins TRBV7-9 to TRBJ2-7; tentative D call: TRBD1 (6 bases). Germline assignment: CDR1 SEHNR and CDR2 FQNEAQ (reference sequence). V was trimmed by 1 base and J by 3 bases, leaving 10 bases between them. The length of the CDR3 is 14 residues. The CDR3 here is CASSLGTAIYEQYF. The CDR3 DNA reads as TGTGCCAGCAGCTTAGGGACAGCTATCTACGAGCAGTACTTC.

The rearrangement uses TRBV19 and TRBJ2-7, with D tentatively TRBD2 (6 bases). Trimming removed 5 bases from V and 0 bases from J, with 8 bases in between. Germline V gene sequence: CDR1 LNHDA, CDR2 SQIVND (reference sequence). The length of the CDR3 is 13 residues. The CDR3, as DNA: TGTGCCAGTAGTGCGGGGAGCTCCTACGAGCAGTACTTC. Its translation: CASSAGSSYEQYF.

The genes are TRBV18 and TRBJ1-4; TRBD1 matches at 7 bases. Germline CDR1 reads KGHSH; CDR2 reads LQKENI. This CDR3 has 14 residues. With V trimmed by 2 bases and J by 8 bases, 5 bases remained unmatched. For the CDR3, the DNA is TGTGCCAGCTCACCAGACAGGGCCGCGGAAAAACTGTTTTTT. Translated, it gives CASSPDRAAEKLFF.

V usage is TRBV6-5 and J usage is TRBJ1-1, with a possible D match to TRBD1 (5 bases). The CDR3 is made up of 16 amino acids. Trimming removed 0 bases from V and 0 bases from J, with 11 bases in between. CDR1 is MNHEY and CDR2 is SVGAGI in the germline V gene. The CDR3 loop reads CASSYSRGAMNTEAFF. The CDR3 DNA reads TGTGCCAGCAGTTACTCTAGGGGTGCCATGAACACTGAAGCTTTCTTT.

CDR3 loop: CASKPDRLNTGELFF. The DNA for the CDR3 is TGTGCCAGCAAACCGGACAGATTGAACACCGGGGAGCTGTTTTTT. The chain links TRBV7-2 to TRBJ2-2; D may be TRBD1 (6 bases). V was shortened by 7 bases and J by 1 base, with 13 bases between the two germline ends. The CDR3 is 15 amino acids. Germline V gene data show CDR1 as SGHTA and CDR2 as FQGNSA.

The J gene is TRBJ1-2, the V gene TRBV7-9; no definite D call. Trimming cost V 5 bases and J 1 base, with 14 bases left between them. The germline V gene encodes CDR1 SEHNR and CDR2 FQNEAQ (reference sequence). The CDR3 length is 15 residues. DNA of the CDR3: TGTGCCAGCAGCCGATGGCATGAAGATAACTATGGCTACACCTTC. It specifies CASSRWHEDNYGYTF.

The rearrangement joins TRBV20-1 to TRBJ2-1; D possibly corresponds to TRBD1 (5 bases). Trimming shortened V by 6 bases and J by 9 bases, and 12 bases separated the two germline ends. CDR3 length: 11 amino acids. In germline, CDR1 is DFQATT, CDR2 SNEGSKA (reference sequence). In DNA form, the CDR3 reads TGCAGTGCGAAAGGCAGGGCTGAGCAGTTCTTC. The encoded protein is CSAKGRAEQFF.

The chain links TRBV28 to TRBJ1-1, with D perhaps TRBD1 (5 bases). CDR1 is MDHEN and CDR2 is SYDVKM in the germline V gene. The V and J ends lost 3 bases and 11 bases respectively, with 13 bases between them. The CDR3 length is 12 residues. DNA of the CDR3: TGTGCCAGCAGTTTTTACCCCGGGGGGGCTTTCTTT. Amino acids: CASSFYPGGAFF.

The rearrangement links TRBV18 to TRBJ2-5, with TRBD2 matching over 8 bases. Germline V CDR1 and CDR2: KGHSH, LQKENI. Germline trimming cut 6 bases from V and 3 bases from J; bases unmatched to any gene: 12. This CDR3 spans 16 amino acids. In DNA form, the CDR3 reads TGTGCCAGCTCCCCAGTACTACTAGCGGACGAAGAGACCCAGTACTTC. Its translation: CASSPVLLADEETQYF.

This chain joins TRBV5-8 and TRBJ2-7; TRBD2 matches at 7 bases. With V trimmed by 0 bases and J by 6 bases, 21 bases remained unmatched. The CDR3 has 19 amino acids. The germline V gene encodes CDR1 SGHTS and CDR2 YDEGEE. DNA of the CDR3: TGTGCCAGCAGCTTGGAGCGGGGTCTAGGACTGGCACCCGCATCCGAGCAGTACTTC. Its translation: CASSLERGLGLAPASEQYF.

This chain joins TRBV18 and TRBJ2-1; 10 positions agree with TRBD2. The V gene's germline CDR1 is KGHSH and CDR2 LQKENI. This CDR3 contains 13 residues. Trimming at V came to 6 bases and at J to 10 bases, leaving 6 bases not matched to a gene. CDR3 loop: CASSQLAGAEQFF. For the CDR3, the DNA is TGTGCCAGCTCCCAGCTAGCGGGAGCGGAGCAGTTCTTC.

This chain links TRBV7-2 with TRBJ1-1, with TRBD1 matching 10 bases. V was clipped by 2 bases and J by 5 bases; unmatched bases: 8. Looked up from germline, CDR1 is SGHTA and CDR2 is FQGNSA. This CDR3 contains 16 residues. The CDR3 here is CASSLIRTGGVTEAFF. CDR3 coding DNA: TGTGCCAGCAGCTTAATAAGGACAGGGGGTGTTACTGAAGCTTTCTTT.

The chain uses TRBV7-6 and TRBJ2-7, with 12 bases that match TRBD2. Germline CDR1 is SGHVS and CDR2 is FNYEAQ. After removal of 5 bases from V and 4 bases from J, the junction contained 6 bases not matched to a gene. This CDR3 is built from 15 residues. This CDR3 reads CASSPTSGRSYEQYF. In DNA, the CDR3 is TGTGCCAGCAGCCCGACTAGCGGGAGATCGTACGAGCAGTACTTC. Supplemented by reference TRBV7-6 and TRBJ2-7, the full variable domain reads GAGVSQSPRYKVTKRGQDVALRCDPISGHVSLYWYRQALGQGPEFLTYFNYEAQQDKSGLPNDRFSAERPEGSISTLTIQRTEQRDSAMYRCASSPTSGRSYEQYFGPGTRLTVT.

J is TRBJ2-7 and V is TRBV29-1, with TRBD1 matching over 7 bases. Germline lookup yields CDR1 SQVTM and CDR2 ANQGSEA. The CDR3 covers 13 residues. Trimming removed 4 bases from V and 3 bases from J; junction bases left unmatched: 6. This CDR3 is CSVGKDRHYEQYF. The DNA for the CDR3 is TGCAGCGTTGGTAAGGACAGGCACTACGAGCAGTACTTC.